Described below is a single TCR beta chain sequence and its context. V shed 8 bases and J 5 bases; nucleotides not matched to a gene: 3. Germline CDR1 LGHNA, CDR2 YNFKEQ. The CDR3 covers 13 residues. Clones were read by immunoSEQ multiplex PCR, and TCRdb kept only the in-frame ones, dropping some. The table includes around 20,000 clones, about 89% detected once. The data stem from a study of blood T cell repertoires in COVID-19. Whole-study context: PBMCs, B-cell-depleted T cells, or T cells were the source of the cDNA or gDNA that made up the material.

The sequence came from a human donor with active COVID-19. The donor label of this sample is uncertain. The sequencing input was peripheral blood. The rearrangement uses TRBV4-2 and TRBJ1-4; 9 bases align to TRBD1. The chain's CDR3 is CASWDRVNEKLFF. DNA of the CDR3: TGTGCCAGCTGGGACAGGGTAAATGAAAAACTGTTTTTT.